The T cell receptor (beta chain) under discussion was sequenced for a study of identical twins (dated by TCRdb to about 2016). Study-level background: To test whether fetal clonotypes persist, the study used deep sequencing on TCR alpha and beta repertoires from monozygotic twins, unrelated adults of various ages, and cord blood. To rule out contamination, replicate twin experiments were performed at different times with different library preparation protocols. Study-wide findings and limitations: In monozygotic twins, recombination models systematically underestimated out-of-frame TCR alpha sharing, but the models matched the sharing seen between unrelated individuals. Abundant cord blood beta clonotypes carried fewer insertions; young adult naive repertoires showed a weaker similar trend, while memory repertoires showed none. Compared with coincidental sharing between unrelated individuals, out-of-frame TCR alpha sequences shared between twins had an excess of sequences with low generation probability. Because the same donors could not be followed over many years, the conclusions relied on cross-sectional statistical analysis. Zero-insertion analyses could be partly confounded by invariant T cells such as MAIT and iNKT, although diverse VJ usage argued against such confounding for most clonotypes. A weaker excess of twin sharing was found in beta out-of-frame sequences because the signal-to-noise ratio was lowered by fewer shared sequences.

Of note for this clonotype: Its antigen target is currently unknown. There are no base qualities to consult, and no much larger clone falls within one base.

The CDR3 measures 13 amino acids from cysteine to phenylalanine. This entry keeps only the CDR3 DNA: 39 bases, framed from base 1. The germline V gene (reference sequence) specifies MNHEY as CDR1 and SMNVEV as CDR2. V loses 2 bases, J loses 5 bases, and the germline ends lie 10 bases apart. Every donor in the study was a healthy Caucasian. The twin cohort comprised three pairs of female monozygotic twins, all aged about 18 to 29 years. CD4+ and CD8+ T cell populations were isolated with positive isolation kits from Invitrogen. Receptor amplification or capture employed 5' RACE. TCRdb shows the sequencer as Illumina HiSeq 2000. A universal primer binding site was introduced by template switching, and a unique molecular identifier was present in the final cDNA, enabling accurate counting of TCR cDNA molecules. Specific primers in the conserved constant-segment region were used to synthesize first-strand cDNA for TCR alpha and beta chains. Each cDNA library was double barcoded, with a SMART-Mk sample barcode plus Illumina barcodes, to control for contamination. TruSeq adapter sequences and Illumina sample barcodes were added in two successive PCR steps. The TCR alpha and beta cDNA libraries were sequenced on the Illumina HiSeq platform using custom primers. Turning to the authors' computational methods: Raw reads were processed with MiGEC to extract unique molecular identifiers, and MiXCR was used to determine CDR3 positions. For each individual, recombination models were inferred using an EM algorithm with the repgenHMM and IGoR tools. Shared clonotypes were analyzed with the tcR package in R, and sharing was normalized by the product of cloneset sizes. To study raw recombination without the effects of thymic and clonal selection, out-of-frame nonproductive sequences were analyzed. TCRdb's own reprocessing of the public reads used fastp at Q25 and MiXCR and kept productive beta chains. Every CDR3 protein is listed once, alongside the most common genes and DNA of its rows. Here the V and J calls rest on TCRdb's processing, not on the authors' analysis. The sample records about 190,000 distinct CDR3 sequences, less than 20% of which are singletons. The ten largest clonotypes hold 40% of the sample.

The sample was also linked to a second study, of T cells expressing NK-cell markers. Per the second study: In sorted CD3+CD56+NKG2C+, CD3+CD56+NKG2C- and CD3+CD56-NKG2C+ T-cell subsets from eight donors, TCR beta-chain repertoires were profiled. Among the eight sequenced donors, seven were HCMV-seropositive and one was HCMV-seronegative. In several experiments an anti-gammadeltaTCR antibody was added to restrict sorting to alphabetaTCR-expressing T cells. In about six donors, the dominant CD3+CD56+NKG2C+ clonotypes were found to rank among the top 10 CD8+ clonotypes and to make up about 1.0-7.0% of CD8+ T cells. Those dominant clonotypes were again the most abundant among CD3+CD56-NKG2C+ cells in a few donors, at roughly 28.3-65%. It remained unclear whether the expanded NKG2C-expressing T cell clones were specific for HCMV antigens. Randomly selected healthy volunteers, three men and five women, were used as the eight sequenced donors. HCMV serostatus was determined by detecting HCMV-specific IgG in serum with a commercial ELISA kit. MIGEC handled demultiplexing of the reads and grouping by UMI, while MiTCR was used to assemble and quantify clonotypes. To exclude erroneous sequences, any TCR cDNA sequence not supported by at least two reads was discarded. The tcR package was used for downstream repertoire analysis, with clonotypes matched between fractions based on CDR3 nucleotide sequence plus V segment. VDJmatch was used to annotate antigen specificity against VDJdb, with one amino acid substitution in CDR3 permitted.

The source is a woman between 18 and 30 years old in good health. The chain is assembled from TRBV27 and TRBJ2-7; no D gene call is confident. The material sequenced was CD8+ T cells sorted from blood. The DNA sequence reads TGTGCCAGCAGTTTAAGTCCAGGCCACGAGCAGTACTTC. Its protein is CASSLSPGHEQYF.